A selection of T cell receptor beta chains follows, all from one sample in a study of response to subunit inactivated influenza vaccine. TCRdb re-called the RT-PCR reads with MiXCR, one entry per CDR3 protein. In the table there are 500,000 to 600,000 distinct CDR3 sequences, 11% to 15% of which are singletons. The specimen was PBMCs from blood, collected roughly 12 days after vaccination. The receptor source for this set is a man over 45 who received an inactivated influenza vaccine. The CDR3 runs from the conserved cysteine through the conserved F or W. A D gene is named only where the DNA matches it firmly. Clone sizes are given selectively: once, few, many, or a class where the clone is expanded.

j_call | v_call | d_call | clone_size | cdr3_nt | cdr3_aa
TRBJ1-6 | TRBV5-1 | TRBD1 | NA | TGCGCCAGCAGCACACGGACAGGCGGGGGTGGGACCCTCCACTTT | CASSTRTGGGGTLHF
TRBJ2-3 | TRBV6-5 | NA | few | TGTGCCAGCAGTTCTGGCCCAGGTACAGATACGCAGTATTTT | CASSSGPGTDTQYF
TRBJ1-2 | TRBV29-1 | NA | NA | TGCAGCGTTGACCGGGTTGACAGCCCCCTGGGGGGCTACACCTTC | CSVDRVDSPLGGYTF
TRBJ2-3 | TRBV3-1 | NA | NA | TGTGCCAGCAGCCAAGAACCCCGACAGAGCACAGATACGCAGTATTTT | CASSQEPRQSTDTQYF
TRBJ2-1 | TRBV4-3 | NA | few | TGCGCCAGCAGCCAAGTGGCTATCACTTCACACAATGAGCAGTTCTTC | CASSQVAITSHNEQFF
TRBJ2-3 | TRBV6-5 | TRBD2 | many | TGTGCCAGCAGTTACCTACGGGGGGGGAGCACAGATACGCAGTATTTT | CASSYLRGGSTDTQYF
TRBJ2-5 | TRBV12-3/TRBV12-4 | NA | NA | TGTGCCAGCACCCCCAGGACGGTGCAAGAGACCCAGTACTTC | CASTPRTVQETQYF
TRBJ2-7 | TRBV12-3/TRBV12-4 | NA | few | TGTGCCAGCAGTTTAGGTTCCGGGACAAGGCGTGACTTC | CASSLGSGTRRDF
TRBJ2-7 | TRBV12-3/TRBV12-4 | NA | few | TGTGCCAGCAGTTTAACAGCTCAATACCGCTACGAGCAGTACTTC | CASSLTAQYRYEQYF
TRBJ2-3 | TRBV5-1 | TRBD2 | NA | TGCGCCAGCAGGGGCGGGACTAGAGGTGCAGATACGCAGTATTTT | CASRGGTRGADTQYF